Below are 8 T cell receptor beta chains sequenced from a single sample in a study of T cells in Graves' hyperthyroidism and ophthalmopathy. What was amplified from RNA transcripts were TCR beta CDR3 regions. First-round RT-PCR with HTBI primers amplified the TCR CDR3 region. TCRdb reanalysed the multiplex PCR reads using MiXCR and keeps one entry per CDR3 protein. The sample holds about 400,000 distinct CDR3 sequences, roughly 13% seen once. Input material: blood. The receptors come from a woman between 18 and 29 years old with Graves' hyperthyroidism.

The gene calls are TRBV5-1 and TRBJ1-2; possibly TRBD1 for D (6 bases). The V end was cut by 6 bases, the J end by 6 bases, with 18 bases between. Germline-derived CDR1 and CDR2 are SGHRS and YFSETQ. The CDR3 length is 14 residues. The CDR3 region is CASTLGYREDGYTF. The CDR3 region has the DNA TGCGCCAGCACCCTGGGGTACAGGGAGGATGGCTACACCTTC.

In its sample, this clonotype was seen a few times. The chain couples TRBV12-3 or TRBV12-4 to TRBJ1-5; D gene unclear. The CDR3 sequence is 13 residues long. Trimming shortened V by 7 bases and J by 6 bases, and 13 bases separated the two germline ends. CDR3 nucleotide sequence: TGTGCCAGCACCACCCAGCAGTTTCAGCCCCAGCATTTT. Translated, it gives CASTTQQFQPQHF.

This clonotype was seen more than once but under ten times. J is TRBJ1-4 and V is TRBV4-1; no clear D gene. CDR1 and CDR2 from the germline V gene are MGHRA and YSYEKL. The CDR3 length is 15 residues. The germline V and J ends were trimmed by 4 bases and 5 bases, with 14 bases remaining between them. The CDR3 region has the DNA TGCGCCAGCAGCCTCCCCGGGAGTTTGAATGAAAAACTGTTTTTT. It specifies CASSLPGSLNEKLFF.

This clonotype was seen more than once but under ten times. The chain employs TRBV4-1 and TRBJ2-1; 10 bases align to TRBD1. The CDR3 is 18 amino acids. Germline V CDR1 and CDR2: MGHRA, YSYEKL. V shed 4 bases, J shed 4 bases, and the junction held 13 bases outside the gene matches. This chain's CDR3 is CASSRAVRGTGEYNEQFF. CDR3 DNA: TGCGCCAGCAGCCGCGCGGTGAGGGGGACAGGGGAGTACAATGAGCAGTTCTTC.

This clonotype was found many times. This chain uses TRBV20-1 with TRBJ2-7; 8 bases line up with TRBD2. Germline trimming cut 4 bases from V and 3 bases from J; bases unmatched to any gene: 2. This CDR3 has 12 residues. The germline gives CDR1 DFQATT, CDR2 SNEGSKA (reference sequence). The CDR3: CSAIAGSYEQYF. The DNA for the CDR3 is TGCAGTGCTATAGCGGGGAGCTACGAGCAGTACTTC.

This clonotype came up many times. V usage is TRBV12-3 or TRBV12-4 and J usage is TRBJ2-1, with D unclear. This CDR3 is built from 14 residues. V was trimmed by 2 bases and J by 5 bases, leaving 10 bases between them. The CDR3 DNA reads as TGTGCCAGCAGTTTACTGGTGACCCACAATGAGCAGTTCTTC. It encodes CASSLLVTHNEQFF.

This clonotype was counted ten times or more. The chain couples TRBV3-1 to TRBJ1-1; no clear D gene. The germline V gene encodes CDR1 LGHDT and CDR2 YNNKEL (reference sequence). The V end lost 4 bases, the J end lost 3 bases, and 12 bases lay between the germline ends. This CDR3 is 14 amino acids long. The CDR3 sequence is CASSPGVLYTEAFF. The CDR3 DNA reads as TGTGCCAGCAGCCCGGGAGTCTTGTACACTGAAGCTTTCTTT. The variable domain in full, completed from reference TRBV3-1 and TRBJ1-1, reads DTAVSQTPKYLVTQMGNDKSIKCEQNLGHDTMYWYKQDSKKFLKIMFSYNNKELIINETVPNRFSPKSPDKAHLNLHINSLELGDSAVYFCASSPGVLYTEAFFGQGTRLTVV.

The chain uses TRBV30 and TRBJ2-3; 7 bases map to TRBD1. The CDR3 runs to 16 residues. Per germline, CDR1 GTSNPN and CDR2 SVGIG (reference sequence). J was trimmed by 2 bases and V by 0 bases; bases with no gene match: 8. CDR3: CAWSVGDRAPTDTQYF. CDR3 sequence (DNA): TGTGCCTGGAGTGTAGGAGACAGGGCCCCCACAGATACGCAGTATTTT.